The subject of this entry is one TCR beta chain. This entry is derived from a study of cytomegalovirus exposure and HLA in healthy donors. It was with 60 Vbeta and 13 Jbeta primers that the PCR ran. TCRdb's copy holds only in-frame clones and misses some; the assay was immunoSEQ multiplex PCR. The table lists about 160,000 clones, 80% to 85% of them singletons. Trimming at V came to 3 bases and at J to 2 bases, leaving 19 bases not matched to a gene. Per germline, CDR1 PRHDT and CDR2 FYEKMQ (reference sequence). This CDR3 is built from 20 residues. The chain has TRBV13 and TRBJ2-5, with TRBD2 identical over 9 bases. Input material: PBMCs. The TCR was taken from a man aged 25 to 40 in good health and CMV-seronegative. CDR3 sequence reads: CASSFPSVAGANAQQETQYF. The CDR3 DNA reads TGTGCCAGCAGCTTTCCTTCGGTAGCGGGGGCGAATGCCCAACAAGAGACCCAGTACTTC.